This T cell receptor beta chain was identified in a study of early T cells in non-severe SARS-CoV-2 infection. About the research overall: The study sequenced bulk RNA from unsorted whole blood, with chains unpaired. Findings and caveats of the study: Clonotype matching in VDJdb favored anti-spike CD8 responses and did not capture private and CD4 specificities.

This CDR3 has 18 residues. Trimming removed 2 bases from V and 5 bases from J, with 24 bases in between. Germline V CDR1 and CDR2: SGHTA, FQGNSA. Individual cDNA molecules each received unique molecular identifiers attached to them. TCRdb passed the 5' RACE reads through MiXCR, listing each CDR3 protein once. The profile shows tens of thousands of distinct CDR3 sequences, around 4.6% of them singletons. This clonotype was recorded at least ten times. The antigen is not known. The sample was whole blood. This sequence joins TRBV7-2 and TRBJ1-1; D unclear. This clonotype originated in an adult who was a healthcare worker with PCR-confirmed SARS-CoV-2 infection or an uninfected control (not recorded which). The CDR3 DNA sequence: TGTGCCAGCAGCTTATGGGTTCTGGGATCAGCGTTAGGGACTGAAGCTTTCTTT. Translation gives CASSLWVLGSALGTEAFF. The variable domain in full, completed from reference TRBV7-2 and TRBJ1-1, reads GAGVSQSPSNKVTEKGKDVELRCDPISGHTALYWYRQSLGQGLEFLIYFQGNSAPDKSGLPSDRFSAERTGGSVSTLTIQRTQQEDSAVYLCASSLWVLGSALGTEAFFGQGTRLTVV.